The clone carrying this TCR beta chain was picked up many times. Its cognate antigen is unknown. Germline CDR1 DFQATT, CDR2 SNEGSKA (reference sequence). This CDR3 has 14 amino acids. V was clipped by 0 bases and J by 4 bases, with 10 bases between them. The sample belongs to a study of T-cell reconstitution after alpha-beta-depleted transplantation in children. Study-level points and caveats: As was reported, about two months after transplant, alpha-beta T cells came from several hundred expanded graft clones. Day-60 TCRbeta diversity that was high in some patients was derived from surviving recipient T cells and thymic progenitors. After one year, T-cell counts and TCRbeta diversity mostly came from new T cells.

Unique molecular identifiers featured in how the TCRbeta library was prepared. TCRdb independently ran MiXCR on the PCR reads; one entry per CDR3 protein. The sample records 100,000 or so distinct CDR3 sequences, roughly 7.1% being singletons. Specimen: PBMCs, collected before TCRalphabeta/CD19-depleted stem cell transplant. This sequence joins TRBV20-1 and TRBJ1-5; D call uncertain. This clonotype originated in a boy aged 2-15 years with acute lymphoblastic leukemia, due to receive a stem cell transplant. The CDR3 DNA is TGCAGTGCTAGAGATTTTAACAGTAATCAGCCCCAGCATTTT. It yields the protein CSARDFNSNQPQHF.